Listed below are T cell receptor beta chains from one sample, sequenced in a study of blood T cell repertoires in COVID-19. Repertoires were generated with immunoSEQ multiplex PCR, while TCRdb's copy carries only in-frame clones and drops some. Of around 250,000 clones in the sample, approximately 83% are singletons; the top ten hold about 3.5%. Material: PBMCs or T cells enriched from blood (not recorded which). These receptors all come from a man aged 50-60 years who had recovered from COVID-19. Each CDR3 is given with its conserved first and last residue. A D gene is named only where the DNA matches it firmly. Clone size, where shown, is once, few, many, or a class for clones that have expanded.

d_call	v_call	clone_size	j_call	cdr3_aa	cdr3_nt
NA	TRBV3-1/TRBV3-2	NA	TRBJ1-5	CASSAGPRAGNQPQHF	TGTGCCAGCAGCGCGGGACCCCGGGCGGGCAATCAGCCCCAGCATTTT
NA	TRBV11-3	NA	TRBJ2-4	CASSLEIGAVRKNIQYF	TGTGCCAGCAGCTTGGAGATTGGGGCCGTAAGAAAAAACATTCAGTACTTC
NA	TRBV27	NA	TRBJ1-1	CASSFHPGYNTEAFF	TGTGCCAGCAGTTTTCACCCAGGTTATAACACTGAAGCTTTCTTT
NA	TRBV20-1	NA	TRBJ1-5	CSATNNQPQHF	TGCAGTGCTACCAACAATCAGCCCCAGCATTTT
NA	TRBV7-9	NA	TRBJ1-2	CASSSWTAENYGYTF	TGTGCCAGCAGCTCTTGGACAGCGGAAAACTATGGCTACACCTTC
NA	TRBV7-3	NA	TRBJ1-6	CASSRTENNSPLHF	TGTGCCAGCAGCCGTACAGAGAATAATTCACCCCTCCACTTT
NA	TRBV30	NA	TRBJ1-3	CAWSVRSGNTIYF	TGTGCCTGGAGTGTCAGATCTGGAAACACCATATATTTT
NA	TRBV13	NA	TRBJ1-2	CASSLELQGHYGYTF	TGTGCCAGCAGCTTAGAACTGCAGGGCCACTATGGCTACACCTTC
TRBD1	TRBV9	once	TRBJ1-5	CASSVTGQDQPQHF	TGTGCCAGCAGCGTAACGGGACAGGATCAGCCCCAGCATTTT
NA	TRBV6-2/TRBV6-3	NA	TRBJ2-7	CASSPQAYEQYF	TGTGCCAGCAGCCCACAGGCTTACGAGCAGTACTTC
NA	TRBV9	once	TRBJ1-3	CASSVERGPSGNTIYF	TGTGCCAGCAGCGTAGAGCGGGGACCGTCTGGAAACACCATATATTTT
TRBD2	TRBV27	NA	TRBJ2-3	CASSAKVRTSGATDTQYF	TGTGCCAGCAGCGCCAAAGTACGGACTAGCGGGGCCACAGATACGCAGTATTTT
NA	TRBV7-3	NA	TRBJ1-6	CASSLYGEGTANSPLHF	TGTGCCAGCAGCTTATATGGGGAGGGTACCGCAAATTCACCCCTCCACTTT
NA	TRBV27	NA	TRBJ1-4	CASVEGNEGKLFF	TGTGCCAGCGTTGAGGGTAATGAGGGAAAACTGTTTTTT